A selection of T cell receptor beta chains follows, all from one sample in a study of Ad26.COV2.S vaccination and SARS-CoV-2 variants. Repertoires were generated with immunoSEQ multiplex PCR, while TCRdb's copy carries only in-frame clones and drops some. The sample includes around 86,000 clones, 82% of them seen just once. Source: peripheral blood, taken after recovery from COVID-19. The receptors were gathered from a human donor who had recovered from COVID-19. The CDR3 runs from the conserved cysteine through the conserved F or W. A D gene is named only where the DNA matches it firmly. Expanded clones get a size class; other rows say once, few or many, or leave the size out.

-,-,TRBJ2-3,TRBV6-2/TRBV6-3,TGTGCCAGCAGTTGGACGGAGATGGGAGACCTCACAGATACGCAGTATTTT,CASSWTEMGDLTDTQYF
TRBD1,-,TRBJ1-3,TRBV4-3,TGCGCCAACAGCCAAGGGACAGTAGGAAACACCATATATTTT,CANSQGTVGNTIYF
TRBD1,-,TRBJ1-1,TRBV24-1,TGTGCCACCAGTGACCCCGGGACAGGGAACACTGAAGCTTTCTTT,CATSDPGTGNTEAFF
-,-,TRBJ2-7,TRBV7-3,TGTGCCAGCAGCCGTACCGAGCAGTACTTC,CASSRTEQYF
-,-,TRBJ1-2,TRBV4-2,TGTGCCAGCAGCCAAGAGGGGAAGGGAAGGCTTAACTATGGCTACACCTTC,CASSQEGKGRLNYGYTF
-,-,TRBJ2-2,TRBV9,TGTGCCAGCAATTTATTCACCGGGGAGCTGTTTTTT,CASNLFTGELFF
-,few,TRBJ1-5,TRBV15,TGTGCCACCAGCAGAGTGGCCGAAGGGCAGCCCCAGCATTTT,CATSRVAEGQPQHF
TRBD2,-,TRBJ2-1,TRBV27,TGTGCCAGCAGTTTATTCCTAGCGGGAGGTATAGGCAATGAGCAGTTCTTC,CASSLFLAGGIGNEQFF
-,-,TRBJ1-5,TRBV12-3/TRBV12-4,TGTGCCAGCAGCCTAGATAGCAATCAGCCCCAGCATTTT,CASSLDSNQPQHF
-,-,TRBJ1-3,TRBV28,TGTGCCAGCAGGTTGGGGGCCGGCTCTGGAAACACCATATATTTT,CASRLGAGSGNTIYF
-,-,TRBJ1-2,TRBV6-6,TGTGCCAGCAGTTACGGTATAGAAAGCGGCTACACCTTC,CASSYGIESGYTF
-,-,TRBJ2-3,TRBV9,TGTGCCAGCAGCGCTTACGAGGGGAGAACAGATACGCAGTATTTT,CASSAYEGRTDTQYF
TRBD1,-,TRBJ2-7,TRBV5-1,TGCGCCAGCAGCTCGGGACAGGGGGCCGACGAGCAGTACTTC,CASSSGQGADEQYF
-,-,TRBJ2-4,TRBV28,TGTGCCACCCTTGGACTCAGAGGGGGAGCCAAAAACATTCAGTACTTC,CATLGLRGGAKNIQYF
TRBD2,-,TRBJ2-7,TRBV27,TGTGCCAGCAGTTTCGTAGCGGGAGTTGAGCAGTACTTC,CASSFVAGVEQYF
TRBD1,-,TRBJ2-5,TRBV4-1,TGCGCCAGCAGCCAAGTTCGCCGGACAGGACAAGAGACCCAGTACTTC,CASSQVRRTGQETQYF
-,-,TRBJ2-3,TRBV6-5,TGTGCCAGCAGCCTTCATCATTCGTCCGATACGCAGTATTTT,CASSLHHSSDTQYF
TRBD1,-,TRBJ2-1,TRBV4-2,TGTGCCAGCAGTCCTACAGGGGTCTATGAGCAGTTCTTC,CASSPTGVYEQFF
-,once,TRBJ2-2,TRBV29-1,TGCAGCGTGGGAAGGGGGAACACCGGGGAGCTGTTTTTT,CSVGRGNTGELFF
-,-,TRBJ2-1,TRBV5-4,TGTGCCAGCAGCCCTCTTTACAATGAGCAGTTCTTC,CASSPLYNEQFF
TRBD2,-,TRBJ2-1,TRBV11-2,TGTGCCAGCAGACACCCAGCGGGAGTAGACAATGAGCAGTTCTTC,CASRHPAGVDNEQFF
TRBD1,-,TRBJ2-7,TRBV5-5,TGTGCCAGCAGCCTGACAGGGGGCCCCTACGAGCAGTACTTC,CASSLTGGPYEQYF
-,-,TRBJ1-3,TRBV29-1,TGCAGCGTTAGTAAAGGGTCTGGAAACACCATATATTTT,CSVSKGSGNTIYF
-,-,TRBJ1-2,TRBV6-5,TGTGCCAGCAGTTCGTTAGCCTATGGCTACACCTTC,CASSSLAYGYTF
-,-,TRBJ1-1,TRBV5-6,TGTGCCAGCAGCTTGTACCTCCGGACAGCCAACACTGAAGCTTTCTTT,CASSLYLRTANTEAFF
-,-,TRBJ2-2,TRBV19,TGTGCCAGTAGTATTGGCCATGGGGCCGGGGAGCTGTTTTTT,CASSIGHGAGELFF
-,-,TRBJ2-1,TRBV18,TGTGCCAGCTCACCTACAGGGCCCATGAGTGAGCAGTTCTTC,CASSPTGPMSEQFF
-,-,TRBJ2-3,TRBV19,TGTGCCAGTAGCGCAAGTGCTACGCAGTATTTT,CASSASATQYF
-,once,TRBJ1-1,TRBV7-9,TGTGCCAGCACCCAAGGGTCCGGAGAAAGGGGGAAAAACACTGAAGCTTTCTTT,CASTQGSGERGKNTEAFF
-,-,TRBJ1-1,TRBV29-1,TGCAGCGTTCCGGGCACCGGCGGGGGTTCTAACACTGAAGCTTTCTTT,CSVPGTGGGSNTEAFF
-,-,TRBJ1-1,TRBV7-9,TGTGCCAGCAGCTTCCCGGCCGATGGCACTGAAGCTTTCTTT,CASSFPADGTEAFF
TRBD1,once,TRBJ1-1,TRBV5-4,TGTGCCAGCAGCTTGGCTGGGACAGGGGGTTGGACTGAAGCTTTCTTT,CASSLAGTGGWTEAFF
-,-,TRBJ2-1,TRBV7-9,TGTGCCAGCAGCCTCCGGGAAAGGAGTGAGCAGTTCTTC,CASSLRERSEQFF
-,-,TRBJ1-2,TRBV4-3,TGCGCCAGCAGCCAAGATAGCGGACAGCCGTATGGCTACACCTTC,CASSQDSGQPYGYTF
-,-,TRBJ1-2,TRBV2,TGTGCCAGCAGTGGGTTGAGGGGCCCTTATGGCTACACCTTC,CASSGLRGPYGYTF
-,once,TRBJ1-1,TRBV11-3,TGTGCCAGCAGCTTAGATTCAGGGGTGAACACTGAAGCTTTCTTT,CASSLDSGVNTEAFF
TRBD1,few,TRBJ2-3,TRBV6-6,TGTGCCAGCAGTCCCGGGACAGGGCTCTCTATCCCAGATACGCAGTATTTT,CASSPGTGLSIPDTQYF
TRBD2,-,TRBJ2-2,TRBV5-6,TGTGCCAGCAGCTCTCGGGCGGGAGTACCCGGGGAGCTGTTTTTT,CASSSRAGVPGELFF
-,-,TRBJ2-7,TRBV7-8,TGTGCCAGCAGCTTAGATACTCTCTACGAGCAGTACTTC,CASSLDTLYEQYF
TRBD2,-,TRBJ2-1,TRBV4-2,TGTGCCAGCAGCCAAGATGCGGGAGGGCCCCCATACAATGAGCAGTTCTTC,CASSQDAGGPPYNEQFF